This T cell receptor beta chain was sequenced in a study of T-cell memory formation after mild COVID-19. Study-wide points: While clones contracting from day 15 to 85 were balanced between CD4 and CD8, later expanders leaned CD4+.

V gave up 3 bases and J gave up 4 bases; unmatched junction bases: 3. The CDR3 contains 15 residues. From germline, CDR1 is MNHNS and CDR2 SASEGT. TCRdb re-analysed the 5' RACE reads in MiXCR, keeping a single row per CDR3 protein. Of 580,000 or so distinct CDR3 sequences in the sample, around 15% were seen once. Details on this clonotype: The antigen remains unidentified.

The TCR sequence derives from an adult woman who had mild COVID-19 (a few samples of this study predate the infection). Cell type and time point are not known. The V gene is TRBV6-1, the J gene TRBJ1-5; TRBD1 agrees at 10 bases. The sample was PBMCs or a T cell subset sorted from them (not recorded which). In nucleotides, the CDR3 is TGTGCCAGCAGTGACTGGACAGGGGGAAATCAGCCCCAGCATTTT. It is translated as CASSDWTGGNQPQHF.